Below, 10 T cell receptor beta chains from the same sample are listed, as sequenced in a study of T cell responses to AZD1222 COVID-19 vaccine. The protocol was immunoSEQ multiplex PCR, while the TCRdb copy is restricted to in-frame clones and leaves out a portion. The table has about 100,000 clones, around nine tenths seen once. Specimen: peripheral blood, collected on day 0 of AZD1222 vaccination. Receptor source: an adult in good health.

The CDR3 coding sequence is TGTGCCAGCAGCAACCGACCGGGACACTTAGGAGGCTACACCTTC. It specifies CASSNRPGHLGGYTF. The V gene is TRBV6-2 or TRBV6-3, the J gene TRBJ1-2, with D possibly being TRBD1 (6 bases). Germline V lookup: CDR1 MNHEY, CDR2 SVGEGT. This CDR3 contains 15 residues. V was cut by 6 bases and J by 8 bases, with 22 bases left in between.

This clone was counted once. The V gene is TRBV7-2, the J gene TRBJ2-3, with D maybe TRBD1 (6 bases). CDR3 length: 13 residues. The V end was cut by 5 bases, the J end by 3 bases, with 9 bases between. Germline CDR1 reads SGHTA; CDR2 reads FQGNSA. The CDR3 sequence is CASSGQGTDTQYF. The CDR3 coding sequence is TGTGCCAGCAGCGGCCAGGGGACAGATACGCAGTATTTT.

The chain carries TRBV2 and TRBJ1-6, with 7 bases matching TRBD1. The CDR3 sequence is 14 residues long. Germline CDR1 is SNHLY and CDR2 is FYNNEI. V shed 8 bases and J 9 bases; nucleotides not matched to a gene: 10. The CDR3 DNA reads as TGTGCCAGCCGGCAGGGGGGTGGCAGTTCACCCCTCCACTTT. Protein: CASRQGGGSSPLHF.

The V call is TRBV27, the J call TRBJ2-3, with unresolved D. V lost 3 bases to trimming and J lost 1 base, with 5 bases between them. In germline, CDR1 is MNHEY, CDR2 SMNVEV (reference sequence). This CDR3 has 13 amino acids. The CDR3 DNA is TGTGCCAGCAGTTTCTACGGCACAGATACGCAGTATTTT. This codes for CASSFYGTDTQYF.

In DNA, the CDR3 is TGTGCCAGCAGCCAAGATCGGGAAGCAGGGTCGTCTCCTTTCTTT. It encodes CASSQDREAGSSPFF. The rearrangement uses TRBV3-1 (or the pseudogene TRBV3-2) and TRBJ1-1, with D possibly matching TRBD1 (5 bases). The CDR3 has 15 amino acids. Per the germline V gene, CDR1 is LGHDT and CDR2 is YNNKEL (reference sequence). V lost 0 bases and J lost 12, with 20 bases in between.

This chain uses TRBV11-3 with TRBJ2-7, with D unclear. The CDR3 consists of 13 residues. In germline, CDR1 is SGHNT, CDR2 YENEEA. The V and J ends lost 2 bases and 1 base respectively, with 6 bases between them. CDR3 sequence: CASSLYTSYEQYF. CDR3 DNA: TGTGCCAGCAGCTTATACACTTCCTACGAGCAGTACTTC.

The chain joins TRBV5-1 to TRBJ2-2; D is ambiguous. The CDR3 consists of 15 residues. V lost 4 bases and J lost 6, with 16 bases in between. Germline V gene lookup returns CDR1 SGHRS and CDR2 YFSETQ. Here the CDR3 reads CASSPFLTNPGELFF. As DNA, the CDR3 is TGCGCCAGCAGCCCGTTTCTTACAAATCCCGGGGAGCTGTTTTTT.

The chain couples TRBV5-4 to TRBJ2-1; TRBD1 aligns across 7 bases. CDR3 size: 15 residues. With V trimmed by 4 bases and J by 6 bases, 10 bases remained unmatched. CDR1 and CDR2 (germline): SGHNT, YYREEE (reference sequence). The CDR3 sequence is CASSPRDSGFNEQFF. In DNA form, the CDR3 reads TGTGCCAGCAGCCCCCGGGACAGCGGATTCAATGAGCAGTTCTTC.

V usage is TRBV4-1 and J usage is TRBJ2-5, with D possibly called TRBD1 or TRBD2 (5 bases each). Trimming stripped 1 base from V and 1 base from J, with 13 bases between. The V gene's germline CDR1 is MGHRA and CDR2 YSYEKL. The CDR3 consists of 16 residues. The chain's CDR3 is CASSQGPRGGQETQYF. The CDR3 DNA reads as TGCGCCAGCAGCCAAGGACCCCGGGGCGGCCAAGAGACCCAGTACTTC.

The J gene is TRBJ1-1, the V gene TRBV6-4; 10 nucleotides agree with TRBD1. From germline, CDR1 is MRHNA and CDR2 SNTAGT. The CDR3 has 13 amino acids. J was trimmed by 4 bases and V by 5 bases; bases with no gene match: 1. CDR3 residues: CASSRDRGTEAFF. The CDR3 region has the DNA TGTGCCAGCAGTAGGGACAGGGGCACTGAAGCTTTCTTT.